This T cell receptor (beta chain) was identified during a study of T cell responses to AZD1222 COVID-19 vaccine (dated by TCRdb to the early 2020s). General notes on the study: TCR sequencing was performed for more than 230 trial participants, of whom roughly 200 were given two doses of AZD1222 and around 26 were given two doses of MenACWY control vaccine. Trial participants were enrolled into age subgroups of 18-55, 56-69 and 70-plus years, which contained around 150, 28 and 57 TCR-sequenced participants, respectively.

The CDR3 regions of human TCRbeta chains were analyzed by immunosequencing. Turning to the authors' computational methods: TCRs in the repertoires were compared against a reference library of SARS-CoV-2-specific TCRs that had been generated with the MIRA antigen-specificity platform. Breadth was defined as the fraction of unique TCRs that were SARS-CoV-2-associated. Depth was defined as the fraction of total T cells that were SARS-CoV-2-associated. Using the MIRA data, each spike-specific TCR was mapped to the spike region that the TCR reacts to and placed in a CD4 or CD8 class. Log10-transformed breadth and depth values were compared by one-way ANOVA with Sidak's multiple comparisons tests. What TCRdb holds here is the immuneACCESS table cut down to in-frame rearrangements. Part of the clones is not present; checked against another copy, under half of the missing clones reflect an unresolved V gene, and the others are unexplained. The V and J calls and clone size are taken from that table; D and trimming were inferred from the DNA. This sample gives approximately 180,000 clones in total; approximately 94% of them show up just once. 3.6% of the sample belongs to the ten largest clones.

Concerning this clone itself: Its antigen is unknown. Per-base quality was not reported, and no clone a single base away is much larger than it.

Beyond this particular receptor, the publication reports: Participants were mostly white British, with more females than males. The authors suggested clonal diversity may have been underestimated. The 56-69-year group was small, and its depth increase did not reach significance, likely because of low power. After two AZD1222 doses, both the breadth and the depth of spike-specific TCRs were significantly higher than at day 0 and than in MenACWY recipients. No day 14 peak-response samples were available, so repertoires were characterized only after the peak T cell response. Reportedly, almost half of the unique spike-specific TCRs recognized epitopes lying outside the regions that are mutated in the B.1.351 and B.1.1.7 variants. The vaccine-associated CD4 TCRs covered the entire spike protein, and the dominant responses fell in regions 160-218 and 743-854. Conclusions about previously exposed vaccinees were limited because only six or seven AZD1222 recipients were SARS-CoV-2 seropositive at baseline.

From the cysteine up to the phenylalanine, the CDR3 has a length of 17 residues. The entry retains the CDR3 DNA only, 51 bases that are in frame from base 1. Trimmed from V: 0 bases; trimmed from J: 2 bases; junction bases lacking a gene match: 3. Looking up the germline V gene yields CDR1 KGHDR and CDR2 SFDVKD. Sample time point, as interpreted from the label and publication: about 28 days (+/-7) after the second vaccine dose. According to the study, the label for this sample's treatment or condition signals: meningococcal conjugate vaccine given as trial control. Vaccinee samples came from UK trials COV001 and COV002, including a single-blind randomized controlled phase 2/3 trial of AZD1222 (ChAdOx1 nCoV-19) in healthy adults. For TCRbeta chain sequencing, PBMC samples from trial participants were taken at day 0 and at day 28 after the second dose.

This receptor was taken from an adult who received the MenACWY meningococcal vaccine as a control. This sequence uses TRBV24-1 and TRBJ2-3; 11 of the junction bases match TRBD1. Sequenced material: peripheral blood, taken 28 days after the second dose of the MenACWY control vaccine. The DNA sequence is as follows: TGTGCCACCAGTGATTTGCGGACAGGGGGCCACACAGATACGCAGTATTTT. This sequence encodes CATSDLRTGGHTDTQYF.